A single sample is the source of the 9 T cell receptor beta chains below, sequenced in a study of cytomegalovirus exposure and HLA in healthy donors. Primers for the PCR totalled 60 Vbeta and 13 Jbeta. This table comes from immunoSEQ multiplex PCR, and its TCRdb copy is limited to in-frame clones, with some not included. Across 100,000 to 150,000 clones, the top ten clones capture around 2.4% of the sample. Sample: PBMCs. These receptor sequences come from a man in his forties or fifties in good health and CMV-seronegative.

The V gene is TRBV7-3, the J gene TRBJ2-3; TRBD2 might be the D (6 bases). The CDR3 is 17 residues long. Trimming pared 5 bases from V and 0 bases from J, leaving 18 bases between. The germline V gene encodes CDR1 SGHTA and CDR2 FQGTGA. The CDR3 loop is CASSLYHPGLSTDTQYF. CDR3 DNA sequence: TGTGCCAGCAGCCTATACCACCCGGGACTGAGCACAGATACGCAGTATTTT.

This chain links TRBV23-1 with TRBJ2-6; 10 nucleotides line up with TRBD1. TRBV23-1 carries the ORF label, with uncertain function. Germline trimming cut 2 bases from V and 3 bases from J; bases unmatched to any gene: 10. This CDR3 contains 19 residues. The CDR3 coding sequence is TGCGCCAGCAGTCAACGGGACAGGGGTAAATTCGGTGGGGCCAACGTCCTGACTTTC. Its protein product is CASSQRDRGKFGGANVLTF.

In the case of this clone: In the same sample, other DNA sequences code for this CDR3. This chain uses TRBV5-1 with TRBJ1-1; tentatively, D is TRBD1 (6 bases). V lost 3 bases, J lost 2 bases, and 11 bases lay in between. The CDR3 has 14 residues. Germline V gene sequence: CDR1 SGHRS, CDR2 YFSETQ. CDR3 nucleotides: TGCGCCAGCAGCTATGGGGGCGGTAACACTGAAGCTTTCTTT. Encoded protein: CASSYGGGNTEAFF.

V and J are TRBV19 and TRBJ1-2, with no clear D. CDR1 LNHDA and CDR2 SQIVND come from the germline V gene (reference sequence). Trimming took 2 bases from V and 5 from J, leaving 18 bases between them. The CDR3 contains 16 residues. CDR3 nucleotide sequence: TGTGCCAGTAGTATATACCAGGAGGCAGAACAATATGGCTACACCTTC. This gives the protein CASSIYQEAEQYGYTF. Combining the CDR3 with reference TRBV19 and TRBJ1-2 gives the whole variable domain DGGITQSPKYLFRKEGQNVTLSCEQNLNHDAMYWYRQDPGQGLRLIYYSQIVNDFQKGDIAEGYSVSREKKESFPLTVTSAQKNPTAFYLCASSIYQEAEQYGYTFGSGTRLTVV.

The gene calls are TRBV6-6 and TRBJ1-5; D is possibly TRBD1 (6 bases). The CDR3 is 14 residues long. The V and J ends lost 2 bases and 7 bases respectively, with 12 bases between them. CDR1 is MNHNY, CDR2 SVGAGI, per germline (reference sequence). In DNA form, the CDR3 reads TGTGCCAGCAGTTACGAGGGGGATTGGCAGCCCCAGCATTTT. Its protein product is CASSYEGDWQPQHF.

The V and J genes are TRBV5-1 and TRBJ2-1, with 15 bases aligning to TRBD2. Germline assignment: CDR1 SGHRS and CDR2 YFSETQ. The CDR3 is 17 amino acids. With 4 bases clipped from V and 9 bases from J, the junction kept 11 bases outside the gene matches. CDR3 residues: CASSPRPGLAGGGEQFF. CDR3 coding DNA: TGCGCCAGCAGCCCACGTCCGGGACTAGCGGGAGGAGGTGAGCAGTTCTTC.

V gene TRBV6-5 combines with J gene TRBJ2-3, with TRBD2 matching over 14 bases. With 6 bases clipped from V and 3 bases from J, the junction kept 2 bases outside the gene matches. The CDR3 sequence is 15 residues long. Germline V gene data show CDR1 as MNHEY and CDR2 as SVGAGI. In DNA form, the CDR3 reads TGTGCCAGCAGACGGACTAGCGGGAGGACAGATACGCAGTATTTT. Translated: CASRRTSGRTDTQYF.

The V and J genes are TRBV4-1 and TRBJ2-5, with TRBD1 matching 11 bases. The CDR3 spans 16 residues. The germline gives CDR1 MGHRA, CDR2 YSYEKL. Trimming at V came to 3 bases and at J to 5 bases, leaving 8 bases not matched to a gene. The CDR3 DNA reads as TGCGCCAGCAGCCAGTTAGGACAGGGGGCTTCGGAGACCCAGTACTTC. It translates to CASSQLGQGASETQYF.

The genes are TRBV21-1 and TRBJ2-1; TRBD1 reflects the table's D call only, with no check against the DNA. TRBV21-1 is recorded as a pseudogene. The CDR3 runs 21 residues. CDR3 nucleotides: TGTGCCAGCAGCTCCCTCTGGGACAGGGGTAGAAGGTATCTGACGTACAATGAGCAGTTCTTC. Translation: CASSSLWDRGRRYLTYNEQFF.